Listed below are T cell receptor beta chains from one sample, sequenced in a study of CD8+ T cells in alopecia areata. Profiling relied on immunoSEQ multiplex PCR, and the TCRdb table lists in-frame clones only, not all of them. The table has about 150,000 clones, under 60% seen once. The sequencing used CD8+ T cells sorted from blood, collected at week 0. These receptor sequences come from a human donor with alopecia areata. Each CDR3 is given with its conserved first and last residue. The D gene is left open where the match is weak. Expanded clones get a size class; other rows say once, few or many, or leave the size out.

size: NA
J: TRBJ1-2
D: TRBD1
V: TRBV13
DNA: TGTGCCAGCAGCTTTAACAGGGGTTCCTCCTATGGCTACACCTTC
CDR3: CASSFNRGSSYGYTF

size: NA
J: TRBJ1-2
D: NA
V: TRBV7-8
DNA: TGTGCCAGCAGCTTAGTATCTTCAGGCTATGGCTACACCTTC
CDR3: CASSLVSSGYGYTF

size: NA
J: TRBJ2-7
D: TRBD2
V: TRBV30
DNA: TGTGCCTGGAGGGGGAGGACTAGCGGCTACGAGCAGTACTTC
CDR3: CAWRGRTSGYEQYF

size: NA
J: TRBJ2-1
D: TRBD1
V: TRBV9
DNA: TGTGCCAGCAGCGTAAGACAGGGAAGTATAAACAATGAGCAGTTCTTC
CDR3: CASSVRQGSINNEQFF

size: few
J: TRBJ2-1
D: TRBD2
V: TRBV7-7
DNA: TGTGCCAGCAGCGGTAGCGGGGGAACAGGGAATGAGCAGTTCTTC
CDR3: CASSGSGGTGNEQFF

size: NA
J: TRBJ1-5
D: NA
V: TRBV4-3
DNA: TGCGCCAGCAGCCAAGACATATATAGCAATCAGCCCCAGCATTTT
CDR3: CASSQDIYSNQPQHF

size: NA
J: TRBJ2-1
D: TRBD1
V: TRBV27
DNA: TGTGCCAGCAGTTTAACAGGGGGCGCGTTTAATGAGCAGTTCTTC
CDR3: CASSLTGGAFNEQFF

size: NA
J: TRBJ2-7
D: NA
V: TRBV29-1
DNA: TGCAGCGGTTGGGGGGATTCCTACGAGCAGTACTTC
CDR3: CSGWGDSYEQYF

size: NA
J: TRBJ2-1
D: TRBD1
V: TRBV25-1
DNA: TGTGCCAGCATGGACAGGGGGTACAATGAGCAGTTCTTC
CDR3: CASMDRGYNEQFF

size: NA
J: TRBJ1-6
D: TRBD1
V: TRBV25-1
DNA: TGTGCCAGCAGTGAGGACAGGGAAAATTCACCCCTCCACTTT
CDR3: CASSEDRENSPLHF

size: NA
J: TRBJ1-2
D: NA
V: TRBV27
DNA: TGTGCCAGCAGTTTATATGGCCTACAGGGAAATGGCTACACCTTC
CDR3: CASSLYGLQGNGYTF

size: once
J: TRBJ1-5
D: NA
V: TRBV4-3
DNA: TGCGCCAGCAGCCAAGAAGTCACCTCGAGACGTCAGCCCCAGCATTTT
CDR3: CASSQEVTSRRQPQHF

size: NA
J: TRBJ2-7
D: NA
V: TRBV9
DNA: TGTGCCAGCAGCGTAGATTTTACCTACGAGCAGTACTTC
CDR3: CASSVDFTYEQYF

size: few
J: TRBJ2-7
D: TRBD1
V: TRBV10-3
DNA: TGTGCCATCAGTGATTCTGGGACAGACTTCTACGAGCAGTACTTC
CDR3: CAISDSGTDFYEQYF

size: NA
J: TRBJ1-1
D: NA
V: TRBV29-1
DNA: TGCAGCGACCTTGGGCGGGACACTGAAGCTTTCTTT
CDR3: CSDLGRDTEAFF

size: few
J: TRBJ2-4
D: NA
V: TRBV29-1
DNA: TGCAGCGTTGTAGAGGGAAACATTCAGTACTTC
CDR3: CSVVEGNIQYF

size: NA
J: TRBJ1-1
D: NA
V: TRBV13
DNA: TGTGCCAGCAGCTTAGGCCCTGACAGGACCACTGAAGCTTTCTTT
CDR3: CASSLGPDRTTEAFF

size: few
J: TRBJ1-1
D: NA
V: TRBV19
DNA: TGTGCCAGTAGGATCAGCATGAACACTGAAGCTTTCTTT
CDR3: CASRISMNTEAFF

size: few
J: TRBJ1-2
D: TRBD1
V: TRBV13
DNA: TGTGCCAGCAGATCTCGACAGGGGGCCGCCGGCTACACCTTC
CDR3: CASRSRQGAAGYTF

size: NA
J: TRBJ2-1
D: NA
V: TRBV27
DNA: TGTGCCAGCGGAATATTAAACAATGAGCAGTTCTTC
CDR3: CASGILNNEQFF

size: few
J: TRBJ2-2
D: NA
V: TRBV7-2
DNA: TGTGCCAGCAGGGGCCCGAACACCGGGGAGCTGTTTTTT
CDR3: CASRGPNTGELFF

size: NA
J: TRBJ1-1
D: NA
V: TRBV13
DNA: TGTGCCAGCAGCCAAGAGTTGCGGGAGAACACTGAAGCTTTCTTT
CDR3: CASSQELRENTEAFF

size: few
J: TRBJ1-1
D: NA
V: TRBV19
DNA: TGTGCCAGTAGTTGGGGGGGCACTGAAGCTTTCTTT
CDR3: CASSWGGTEAFF

size: few
J: TRBJ2-3
D: TRBD1
V: TRBV29-1
DNA: TGCAGCGCTGTGGGCAACCGGGACAGGGGGACAGATACGCAGTATTTT
CDR3: CSAVGNRDRGTDTQYF

size: few
J: TRBJ1-2
D: NA
V: TRBV19
DNA: TGTGCCAGTACCGAGCATTGGTTGGATGGCTACACCTTC
CDR3: CASTEHWLDGYTF

size: few
J: TRBJ2-3
D: TRBD1
V: TRBV27
DNA: TGTGCCAGCAGTTTAGCAGGGGGTCCAGATACGCAGTATTTT
CDR3: CASSLAGGPDTQYF

size: NA
J: TRBJ2-2
D: NA
V: TRBV28
DNA: TGTGCCAGCAGTTTTCGGAACGGGGAGCTGTTTTTT
CDR3: CASSFRNGELFF

size: NA
J: TRBJ2-7
D: NA
V: TRBV13
DNA: TGTGCCAGCAGCGACCGGGATCACTACGAGCAGTACTTC
CDR3: CASSDRDHYEQYF

size: few
J: TRBJ2-1
D: NA
V: TRBV4-3
DNA: TGCGCCAGCAGCCCTGGGACTTATGACAATGAGCAGTTCTTC
CDR3: CASSPGTYDNEQFF

size: few
J: TRBJ1-2
D: NA
V: TRBV29-1
DNA: TGCAGCGTTGACAGGGGCCATTATGGCTACACCTTC
CDR3: CSVDRGHYGYTF

size: few
J: TRBJ1-2
D: NA
V: TRBV7-2
DNA: TGTGCCAGCAGTCGTCAGGACTACTATGGCTACACCTTC
CDR3: CASSRQDYYGYTF

size: NA
J: TRBJ2-1
D: TRBD2
V: TRBV4-3
DNA: TGCGCCAGCAGCCAAGATCGGGCGGGGGGAGTAAACTACAATGAGCAGTTCTTC
CDR3: CASSQDRAGGVNYNEQFF

size: once
J: TRBJ2-3
D: TRBD1
V: TRBV11-2
DNA: TGTGCCAGCAGCCGGAACCGACAGGGCACCCCAGATACGCAGTATTTT
CDR3: CASSRNRQGTPDTQYF

size: NA
J: TRBJ2-7
D: NA
V: TRBV7-9
DNA: TGTGCCAGCAGCCGGGAGAAATACGAGCAGTACTTC
CDR3: CASSREKYEQYF

size: NA
J: TRBJ1-2
D: NA
V: TRBV5-1
DNA: TGCGCCAGCAGCTTTGCAGCAGATGGCTACACCTTC
CDR3: CASSFAADGYTF

size: NA
J: TRBJ1-1
D: NA
V: TRBV30
DNA: TGTGCCTGGAGTCTCAGCGGGAACACTGAAGCTTTCTTT
CDR3: CAWSLSGNTEAFF

size: few
J: TRBJ2-7
D: TRBD1
V: TRBV29-1
DNA: TGCAGCGTTGTCTCGGACAGGGTCTACGAGCAGTACTTC
CDR3: CSVVSDRVYEQYF

size: NA
J: TRBJ2-7
D: NA
V: TRBV28
DNA: TGTGCCAGCAGTCCGCCAATTATCTACGAGCAGTACTTC
CDR3: CASSPPIIYEQYF

size: NA
J: TRBJ2-1
D: NA
V: TRBV6-5
DNA: TGTGCCAGCAGTTACACGGGGGAACGCCCCGATGAGCAGTTCTTC
CDR3: CASSYTGERPDEQFF

size: NA
J: TRBJ1-2
D: NA
V: TRBV7-2
DNA: TGTGCCAGCAGTCGTACCGGACAGTACTATGGCTACACCTTC
CDR3: CASSRTGQYYGYTF

size: NA
J: TRBJ2-1
D: NA
V: TRBV7-7
DNA: TGTGCCAGCAGCTTAGGAGACGGAGCGTCCTACAATGAGCAGTTCTTC
CDR3: CASSLGDGASYNEQFF

size: few
J: TRBJ2-6
D: NA
V: TRBV5-6
DNA: TGTGCCAGCAGTTACGATGAACAGGCCAACGTCCTGACTTTC
CDR3: CASSYDEQANVLTF

size: many
J: TRBJ2-3
D: TRBD2
V: TRBV10-1
DNA: TGCGCCAGCAGTGACCCGCGGGGGGGCACAGATACGCAGTATTTT
CDR3: CASSDPRGGTDTQYF

size: NA
J: TRBJ1-1
D: NA
V: TRBV29-1
DNA: TGCAGCGTCGCGGGGGGCTCCGAAGCTTTCTTT
CDR3: CSVAGGSEAFF

size: few
J: TRBJ2-1
D: TRBD2
V: TRBV7-7
DNA: TGTGCCAGCAGCTTAAGTGAGCGGGGGAACAATGAGCAGTTCTTC
CDR3: CASSLSERGNNEQFF

size: few
J: TRBJ2-1
D: TRBD1
V: TRBV7-9
DNA: TGTGCCAGCAGCTTAGCCCGGGACAGGGAATACAATGAGCAGTTCTTC
CDR3: CASSLARDREYNEQFF

size: NA
J: TRBJ1-1
D: NA
V: TRBV29-1
DNA: TGCAGCGTTGGACAAGGGGGTAGAGCTGAAGCTTTCTTT
CDR3: CSVGQGGRAEAFF

size: few
J: TRBJ1-5
D: TRBD1
V: TRBV13
DNA: TGTGCCAGCAGCTCAGGACAGGCCCCGATACAGCCCCAGCATTTT
CDR3: CASSSGQAPIQPQHF

size: few
J: TRBJ2-7
D: NA
V: TRBV5-1
DNA: TGCGCCAGCAGCTTGTCGACAGGACTGAACGAGCAGTACTTC
CDR3: CASSLSTGLNEQYF

size: once
J: TRBJ1-2
D: TRBD1
V: TRBV6-5
DNA: TGTGCCAGCAGTTATTTGACAGGGGATGAGTATGGCTACACCTTC
CDR3: CASSYLTGDEYGYTF

size: NA
J: TRBJ2-5
D: NA
V: TRBV5-1
DNA: TGCGCCAGCAGCTTGTGGTCCGGGGGCCAAGAGACCCAGTACTTC
CDR3: CASSLWSGGQETQYF

size: once
J: TRBJ2-3
D: NA
V: TRBV10-3
DNA: TGTGCCATCAGCCGCAGGGAATCGAGCACAGATACGCAGTATTTT
CDR3: CAISRRESSTDTQYF

size: few
J: TRBJ2-1
D: NA
V: TRBV29-1
DNA: TGCAGCGTTATACAGGATAATGAGCAGTTCTTC
CDR3: CSVIQDNEQFF

size: few
J: TRBJ2-3
D: TRBD1
V: TRBV5-1
DNA: TGCGCCAGCAGCATCGGACAGGGCGGTTTCACAGATACGCAGTATTTT
CDR3: CASSIGQGGFTDTQYF